This T cell receptor (beta chain) was retrieved from a study of low-dose radiotherapy and immunotherapy resistance in tumors. In the study overall: Participants in Cohort 2 were given 1 Gy per fraction every two weeks, for 13 Gy over 26 weeks.

The sample holds many counts of this clonotype. CDR3 length equals 18 residues. V dropped 4 bases and J dropped 2; count of bases not matched to a gene: 13. Germline-derived CDR1 and CDR2 are KGHDR and SFDVKD. Both TCRalpha and TCRbeta chains were reverse transcribed with V-gene-specific primers. The PCR that amplified TCRs ran for around 20 cycles, relying on a constant-region primer and a V-primer adapter. TCRdb recomputed calls from the reads with MiXCR, one row per CDR3 protein. The sample contains some 71,000 distinct CDR3 sequences, around 32% of which appear only once. Time point reported: before trial treatment. Solid tumors that lacked tumor-infiltrating lymphocytes and were advanced were present in eligible patients.

This clonotype originated in a female donor with ovarian cancer. The material sequenced was PBMCs, taken before treatment. The chain employs TRBV24-1 and TRBJ1-5; 7 nucleotides agree with TRBD1. The CDR3 DNA reads TGTGCCACCAGTGAGACCAGGGGGGGACCTGGGGGCAATCAGCCCCAGCATTTT. Its protein is CATSETRGGPGGNQPQHF.